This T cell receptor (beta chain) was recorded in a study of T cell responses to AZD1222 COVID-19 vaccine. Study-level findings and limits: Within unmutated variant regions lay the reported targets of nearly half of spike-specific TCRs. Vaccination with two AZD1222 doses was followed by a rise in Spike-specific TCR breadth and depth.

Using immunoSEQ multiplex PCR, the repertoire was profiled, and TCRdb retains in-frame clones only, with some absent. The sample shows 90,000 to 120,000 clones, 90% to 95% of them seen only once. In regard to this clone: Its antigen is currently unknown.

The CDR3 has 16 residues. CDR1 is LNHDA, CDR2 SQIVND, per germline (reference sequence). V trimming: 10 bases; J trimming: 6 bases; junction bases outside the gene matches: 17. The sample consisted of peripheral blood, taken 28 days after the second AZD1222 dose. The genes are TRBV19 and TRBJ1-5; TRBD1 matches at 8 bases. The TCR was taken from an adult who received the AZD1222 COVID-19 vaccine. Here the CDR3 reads CATCRRDRGDGQPQHF. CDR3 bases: TGTGCCACCTGCCGTAGAGACAGGGGTGACGGTCAGCCCCAGCATTTT.